These T cell receptor beta chains were read from a single sample in a study of shared clonotypes between healthy human individuals. The method was immunoSEQ multiplex PCR; TCRdb's version includes in-frame clones alone and lacks a portion of them. The table includes 330,000 or so clones, roughly 80% detected once. Material for sequencing was memory CD4+ T cells sorted from blood. The receptors derive from a man aged 25 to 40 in good health. Both conserved end residues are trimmed from each CDR3.

V gene	J gene	CDR3 protein
TRBV28	TRBJ2-7	ASRQQEGLAGGPMYEQY
TRBV25-1	TRBJ2-6	ASSEPGRISGANVLT
TRBV7-8	TRBJ2-2	ASRIGTSGTGELF
TRBV6-6	TRBJ1-2	ASSSPGRTYGYT
TRBV29-1	TRBJ1-4	SAAKGVGEKLF
TRBV5-1	TRBJ2-4	ASTVFPEGDIQY
TRBV5-4	TRBJ2-7	ASSFSRGSSYEQY
TRBV7-9	TRBJ2-5	ASSSGGETQY
TRBV7-9	TRBJ2-7	ASSLYASGLTYEQY
TRBV14	TRBJ1-3	ASSQEGEGRTIY
TRBV7-8	TRBJ2-1	ASSHTGTRGNEQF
TRBV11-2	TRBJ2-2	ASGARSGEGGELF
TRBV7-2	TRBJ2-5	ATRAGGKETQY
TRBV5-1	TRBJ2-7	ASSLGQVYEQY
TRBV5-6	TRBJ2-7	ASSRYLIRLNYEQY
TRBV10-2	TRBJ2-2	ASSKTSGRTGELF
TRBV19	TRBJ2-7	ASSIRRDYEQY
TRBV28	TRBJ1-3	ASSSAGGLSGNTIY
TRBV7-8	TRBJ2-2	ASSLALGTGELF
TRBV27	TRBJ2-7	ASSPSRGPYEQY
TRBV5-4	TRBJ2-7	ASSLAGRTYEQY
TRBV29-1	TRBJ2-3	SVAGQSTDTQY
TRBV2	TRBJ1-6	AGSGQLTRDSPLH
TRBV13	TRBJ1-1	ASSLDGENTEAF
TRBV19	TRBJ1-2	ASSISGVKGGYT
TRBV18	TRBJ2-1	ASSPPSSGAEQF
TRBV10-3	TRBJ2-7	ASRTSGRANEQY
TRBV6-5	TRBJ2-7	ASRAHGGYEQY
TRBV2	TRBJ2-5	AKVVGYPQETQY
TRBV28	TRBJ1-2	ASRRMGTLAYGYT
TRBV7-2	TRBJ2-3	ASSRDLQNTQY
TRBV9	TRBJ2-5	ASSVGPPRETQY
TRBV29-1	TRBJ2-1	SVEDPQGHSYNEQF
TRBV5-8	TRBJ1-1	ASSLRTEAF
TRBV2	TRBJ1-2	ASSYGTSPNYGYT
TRBV5-4	TRBJ1-2	ASSRTGPYGYT
TRBV18	TRBJ1-2	ASSPRGDVPGYGYT
TRBV7-2	TRBJ2-1	ASSSRQGNINEQF
TRBV5-1	TRBJ2-7	ASSPRARGGAYEQY
TRBV23-1	TRBJ2-7	ASSQNEQY
TRBV19	TRBJ1-5	ASSRQGGASNQPQH